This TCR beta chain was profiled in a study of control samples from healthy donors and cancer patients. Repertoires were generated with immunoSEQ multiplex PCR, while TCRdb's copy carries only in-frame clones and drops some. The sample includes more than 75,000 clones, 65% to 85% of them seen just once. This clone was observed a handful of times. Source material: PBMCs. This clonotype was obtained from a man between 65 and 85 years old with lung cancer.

CDR3 sequence: CASSNGQGYQPQHF. For the CDR3, the DNA is TGTGCCAGCTCAAATGGACAGGGGTATCAGCCCCAGCATTTT. The rearrangement links TRBV18 to TRBJ1-5; 9 bases are a match to TRBD1. CDR3 length: 14 residues. Germline V gene lookup returns CDR1 KGHSH and CDR2 LQKENI. J gave up 5 bases and V 5 bases, and 4 bases lay outside the gene matches.